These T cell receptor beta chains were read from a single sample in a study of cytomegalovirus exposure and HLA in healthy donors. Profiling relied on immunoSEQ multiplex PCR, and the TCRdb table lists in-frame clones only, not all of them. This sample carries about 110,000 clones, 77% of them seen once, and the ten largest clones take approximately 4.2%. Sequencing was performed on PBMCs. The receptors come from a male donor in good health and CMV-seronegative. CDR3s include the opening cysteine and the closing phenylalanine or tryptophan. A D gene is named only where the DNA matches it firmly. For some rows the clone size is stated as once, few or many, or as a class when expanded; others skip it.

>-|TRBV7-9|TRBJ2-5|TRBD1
CASSFRGRLQETQYF
TGTGCCAGCAGCTTCAGGGGGCGCCTACAAGAGACCCAGTACTTC
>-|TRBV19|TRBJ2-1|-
CASSKSSYNEQFF
TGTGCCAGTAGTAAGAGCTCCTACAATGAGCAGTTCTTC
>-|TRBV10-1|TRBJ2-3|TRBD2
CASSEVGGRSDTQYF
TGCGCCAGCAGTGAGGTGGGAGGGCGCTCAGATACGCAGTATTTT
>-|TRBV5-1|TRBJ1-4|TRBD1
CASRRIYRGTNEKLFF
TGCGCCAGCCGACGAATATACAGGGGTACGAATGAAAAACTGTTTTTT
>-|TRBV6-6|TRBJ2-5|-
CASGLSREQYF
TGTGCCAGCGGATTGTCGAGGGAGCAGTACTTC
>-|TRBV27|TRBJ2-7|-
CASSWVMGGYEQYF
TGTGCCAGCAGTTGGGTGATGGGGGGCTACGAGCAGTACTTC
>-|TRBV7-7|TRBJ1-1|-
CASSLQENTEAFF
TGTGCCAGCAGCTTACAGGAAAACACTGAAGCTTTCTTT
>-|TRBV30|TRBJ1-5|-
CAWSSGSSNQPQHF
TGTGCCTGGAGTAGTGGCTCCTCAAATCAGCCCCAGCATTTT
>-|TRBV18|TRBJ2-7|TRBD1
CASSRTGEGYEQYF
TGTGCCAGCTCACGGACAGGGGAGGGCTACGAGCAGTACTTC
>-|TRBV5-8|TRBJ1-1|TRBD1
CASSSGTDKMNTEAFF
TGTGCCAGCAGTTCCGGGACAGACAAAATGAACACTGAAGCTTTCTTT
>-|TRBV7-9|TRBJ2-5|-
CASSVLLETQYF
TGTGCCAGCAGCGTACTCCTGGAGACCCAGTACTTC
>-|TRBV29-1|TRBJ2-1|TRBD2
CSTTSGSYNEQFF
TGCAGTACGACTAGCGGGAGTTACAATGAGCAGTTCTTC
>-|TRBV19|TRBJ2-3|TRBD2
CASSIDRTSGRTDTQYF
TGTGCCAGTAGTATAGATAGGACTAGCGGACGCACAGATACGCAGTATTTT
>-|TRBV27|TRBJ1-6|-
CASTSPHQGNSPLHF
TGTGCCAGCACCTCTCCCCACCAGGGGAATTCACCCCTCCACTTT
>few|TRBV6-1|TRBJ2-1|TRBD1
CASSEQGQGNPSRHEQFF
TGTGCCAGCAGTGAACAGGGACAGGGGAACCCGTCTAGGCATGAGCAGTTCTTC
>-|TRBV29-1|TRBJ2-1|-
CSVTPRLVQAYNEQFF
TGCAGCGTCACACCCCGACTAGTGCAAGCCTACAATGAGCAGTTCTTC
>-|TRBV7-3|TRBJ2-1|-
CASSQAGGPGREQFF
TGTGCCAGCAGTCAGGCCGGAGGTCCGGGTCGCGAGCAGTTCTTC
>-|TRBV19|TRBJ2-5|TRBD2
CASSPRLAGVGETQYF
TGTGCCAGTAGTCCGCGACTAGCGGGAGTTGGAGAGACCCAGTACTTC
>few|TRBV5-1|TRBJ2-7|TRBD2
CASSPRGGTSGSNEQYF
TGCGCCAGCAGCCCCCGGGGAGGGACTAGCGGGAGTAACGAGCAGTACTTC
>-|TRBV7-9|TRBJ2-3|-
CASSFTDTTDTQYF
TGTGCCAGCAGCTTTACAGATACCACAGATACGCAGTATTTT
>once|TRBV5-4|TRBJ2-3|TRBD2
CASRLAGAIGTQYF
TGTGCCAGCCGGCTAGCGGGAGCGATTGGTACGCAGTATTTT
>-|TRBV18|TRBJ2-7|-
CASSPQTTFYEQYF
TGTGCCAGCTCACCACAGACGACATTCTACGAGCAGTACTTC
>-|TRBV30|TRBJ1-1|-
CAWSRGARGAFF
TGTGCCTGGAGTCGGGGGGCACGCGGAGCTTTCTTT
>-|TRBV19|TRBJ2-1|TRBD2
CASSSSLAGGYNEQFF
TGTGCCAGTAGTTCATCCCTAGCGGGAGGGTACAATGAGCAGTTCTTC
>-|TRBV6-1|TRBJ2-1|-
CASSERELYEQFF
TGTGCCAGCAGTGAACGGGAGCTTTATGAGCAGTTCTTC
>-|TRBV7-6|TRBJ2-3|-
CASSLVAADTQYF
TGTGCCAGCAGCTTAGTAGCGGCAGATACGCAGTATTTT
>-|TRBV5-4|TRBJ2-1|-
CASSLDSYRPYNEQFF
TGTGCCAGCAGCTTGGATAGTTACAGACCCTACAATGAGCAGTTCTTC
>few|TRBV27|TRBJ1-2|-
CASKLTDSYGYTF
TGTGCCAGCAAACTGACAGACTCCTATGGCTACACCTTC
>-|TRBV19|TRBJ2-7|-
CASSIARKPSVPSYEQYF
TGTGCCAGTAGTATAGCGCGGAAACCTAGCGTGCCCTCCTACGAGCAGTACTTC
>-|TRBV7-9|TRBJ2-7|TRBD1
CASSPIQGAYEQYF
TGTGCCAGCAGCCCAATACAGGGGGCCTACGAGCAGTACTTC
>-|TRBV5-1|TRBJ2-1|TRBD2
CASSLVPTSGSNEQFF
TGCGCCAGCAGCTTGGTCCCGACTAGCGGGAGTAATGAGCAGTTCTTC
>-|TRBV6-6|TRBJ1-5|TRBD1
CASSHEGQLNQPQHF
TGTGCCAGCAGTCACGAGGGACAGCTCAATCAGCCCCAGCATTTT
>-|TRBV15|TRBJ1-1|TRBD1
CATSRSRDSINTEAFF
TGTGCCACCAGCAGATCCCGGGACAGCATAAACACTGAAGCTTTCTTT
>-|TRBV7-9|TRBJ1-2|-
CASSSTGPYGYTF
TGTGCCAGCAGCTCCACAGGGCCCTATGGCTACACCTTC
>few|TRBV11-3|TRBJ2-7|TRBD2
CASSPSGGRRGEQYF
TGTGCCAGCAGCCCGAGCGGGGGGCGCCGGGGCGAGCAGTACTTC
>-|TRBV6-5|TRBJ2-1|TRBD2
CASRGTSGINEQFF
TGTGCCAGCAGAGGGACTAGCGGGATAAATGAGCAGTTCTTC
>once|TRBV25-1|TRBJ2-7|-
CASSEHDRSPYEQYF
TGTGCCAGCAGTGAACACGACAGGAGCCCCTACGAGCAGTACTTC
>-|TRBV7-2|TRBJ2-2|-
CASSPGWHTGELFF
TGTGCCAGCAGTCCAGGGTGGCACACCGGGGAGCTGTTTTTT
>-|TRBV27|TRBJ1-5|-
CASWGRVGQPQHF
TGTGCCAGTTGGGGGAGGGTGGGTCAGCCCCAGCATTTT
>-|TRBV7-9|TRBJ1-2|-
CASSPGFRDGYTF
TGTGCCAGCAGCCCCGGCTTTCGGGATGGCTACACCTTC